The 19 T cell receptor beta chains presented below share a single source sample, sequenced in a study of T cell responses to AZD1222 COVID-19 vaccine. TCRdb's copy holds only in-frame clones and misses some; the assay was immunoSEQ multiplex PCR. The sample contains 96,000 or so clones, approximately 87% of which appear only once. Source: peripheral blood, taken on day 0 of AZD1222 vaccination. The receptors were gathered from an adult in good health.

The V and J genes are TRBV30 and TRBJ2-5; 10 nucleotides agree with TRBD2. Germline V gives CDR1 GTSNPN, CDR2 SVGIG (reference sequence). After removal of 0 bases from V and 3 bases from J, the junction contained 1 base not matched to a gene. The CDR3 runs to 14 residues. The CDR3: CAWSVGLAEETQYF. As DNA, the CDR3 is TGTGCCTGGAGTGTCGGACTAGCGGAAGAGACCCAGTACTTC.

The J gene is TRBJ2-1, the V gene TRBV24-1; 9 bases fit TRBD1. CDR3 length: 15 amino acids. Per germline, CDR1 KGHDR and CDR2 SFDVKD. Trimming took 5 bases from V and 4 from J; bases not matched to a gene: 5. The CDR3 bases are TGTGCCACCAGTGCGTCCGGGACAGGGTACAATGAGCAGTTCTTC. Its protein product is CATSASGTGYNEQFF.

On this clone itself: Within the sample, other DNA sequences also encode this same CDR3. The chain links TRBV7-8 to TRBJ2-7; D is ambiguous. The CDR3 spans 14 residues. The germline V gene has CDR1 SGHVS and CDR2 FQNEAQ. Trimming removed 5 bases at V and 0 bases at J, with 11 bases between. The CDR3 loop is CASSLVADSYEQYF. CDR3 coding DNA: TGTGCCAGCAGCCTAGTGGCGGACTCCTACGAGCAGTACTTC.

J is TRBJ1-2 and V is TRBV5-1; D perhaps matches TRBD1 (5 bases). The germline V and J ends were trimmed by 0 bases and 8 bases, with 20 bases remaining between them. The CDR3 spans 16 residues. Germline V CDR1 and CDR2: SGHRS, YFSETQ. CDR3: CASSLELQGPMLGYTF. DNA for the CDR3: TGCGCCAGCAGCTTGGAACTTCAGGGACCTATGTTAGGCTACACCTTC.

Here the CDR3 reads CASNRGTYGYTF. The DNA of the CDR3 is TGTGCCAGTAACAGGGGGACGTATGGCTACACCTTC. The V call is TRBV28, the J call TRBJ1-2; TRBD1 matches at 8 bases. The CDR3 has 12 amino acids. Germline values: CDR1 MDHEN, CDR2 SYDVKM. J gave up 5 bases and V 9 bases, and 5 bases lay outside the gene matches.

The rearrangement joins TRBV7-2 to TRBJ2-2; weak D call: TRBD1 (6 bases). Germline CDR1 and CDR2: SGHTA and FQGNSA. Trimming removed 4 bases at V and 5 bases at J, with 17 bases between. The CDR3 is 16 amino acids. In DNA form, the CDR3 reads TGTGCCAGCAGCTCAAGGACAGAGACCAGGACCGGGGAGCTGTTTTTT. Encoded protein: CASSSRTETRTGELFF. Looking up the rest from reference TRBV7-2 and TRBJ2-2 gives the full variable domain: GAGVSQSPSNKVTEKGKDVELRCDPISGHTALYWYRQSLGQGLEFLIYFQGNSAPDKSGLPSDRFSAERTGGSVSTLTIQRTQQEDSAVYLCASSSRTETRTGELFFGEGSRLTVL.

Notes on this clone: An end of the junction differs from the germline gene, which may be a read error. The rearrangement links TRBV6-4 to TRBJ1-1; TRBD1 aligns across 7 bases. There are 13 residues in the CDR3. The germline CDR1 and CDR2 sequences are MRHNA and SNTAGT. The CDR3 loop is CASTDRVGTEAFF. In DNA, the CDR3 is TGTGCCAGCACTGACAGGGTTGGGACTGAAGCTTTCTTT.

V gene TRBV21-1 combines with J gene TRBJ1-4. TRBV21-1 is designated a pseudogene. The CDR3 length is 16 residues. Here the CDR3 reads CASSKGNKGVDEKLFF. CDR3 DNA sequence: TGTGCCAGCAGCAAGGGTAACAAGGGAGTTGATGAAAAACTGTTTTTT.

The chain uses TRBV7-8 and TRBJ2-5; 8 nucleotides agree with TRBD2. With V trimmed by 8 bases and J by 7 bases, 15 bases remained unmatched. The CDR3 contains 15 residues. CDR1 is SGHVS and CDR2 is FQNEAQ in the germline V gene. Here the CDR3 DNA reads TGTGCCAGCCTTAACCCCTTAGCGGGATGGCGGACCCAGTACTTC. It specifies CASLNPLAGWRTQYF.

The V gene is TRBV28, the J gene TRBJ2-7; 8 nucleotides line up with TRBD1. The CDR3 covers 14 residues. V lost 1 base to trimming and J lost 4 bases; unmatched junction nucleotides: 3. Germline assignment: CDR1 MDHEN and CDR2 SYDVKM. The CDR3 sequence is CASSLSGGAYEQYF. In DNA, the CDR3 is TGTGCCAGCAGTTTATCAGGGGGCGCATACGAGCAGTACTTC.

V usage is TRBV7-2 and J usage is TRBJ1-2, with 7 bases aligning to TRBD1. Germline CDR1 and CDR2: SGHTA and FQGNSA. Trimming took 3 bases from V and 6 from J; bases not matched to a gene: 7. CDR3 size: 14 residues. CDR3 region: CASSFRQGGNGYTF. The CDR3 DNA follows: TGTGCCAGCAGCTTCCGACAGGGAGGGAATGGCTACACCTTC.

The CDR3 DNA is TGTGCCAGCAGTATCGGACTAGCGGGAGGGCCGGGGTATCAAGAGACCCAGTACTTC. It translates to CASSIGLAGGPGYQETQYF. The genes are TRBV5-6 and TRBJ2-5; 15 positions agree with TRBD2. J was trimmed by 2 bases and V by 5 bases; bases with no gene match: 13. Germline V gene lookup returns CDR1 SGHDT and CDR2 YYEEEE. The CDR3 is 19 residues long.

This chain joins TRBV4-3 and TRBJ2-7, with 9 bases that match TRBD2. V shed 3 bases, J shed 2 bases, and the junction held 5 bases outside the gene matches. Germline CDR1 reads LGHNA; CDR2 reads YSLEER. The CDR3 totals 15 residues. CDR3 in DNA: TGCGCCAGCAGCCAGACGGTAGCGGGAGCCTACGAGCAGTACTTC. Translating gives CASSQTVAGAYEQYF.

This chain connects TRBV28 to TRBJ1-5; 7 bases are a match to TRBD1. Germline V lookup: CDR1 MDHEN, CDR2 SYDVKM. Trimming at V came to 6 bases and at J to 1 base, leaving 12 bases not matched to a gene. There are 17 residues in the CDR3. The CDR3 sequence: CASSKYQGVFSNQPQHF. The CDR3 DNA reads as TGTGCCAGCAGCAAATACCAGGGGGTCTTCAGCAATCAGCCCCAGCATTTT.

This chain uses TRBV28 with TRBJ2-7; TRBD2 might be the D (6 bases). Trimming took off 5 bases at V and 0 bases at J, with 8 bases between the two ends. CDR1 is MDHEN and CDR2 is SYDVKM in the germline V gene. This CDR3 spans 13 amino acids. DNA for the CDR3: TGTGCCAGCAGTGTCGGGAGCTCCTACGAGCAGTACTTC. Its translation is CASSVGSSYEQYF.

This clone was seen only once. The chain combines TRBV2 with TRBJ1-4; no firm D call. The CDR3 loop spans 15 amino acids. Germline V gives CDR1 SNHLY, CDR2 FYNNEI. Trimming stripped 3 bases from V and 5 bases from J, with 13 bases between. This CDR3 is CASSEAGFGNEKLFF. The CDR3 nucleotides read TGTGCCAGCAGTGAGGCCGGGTTCGGGAATGAAAAACTGTTTTTT.

The rearrangement joins TRBV12-3 or TRBV12-4 to TRBJ1-2, with 7 bases fitting TRBD1. The CDR3 is 12 residues long. With 4 bases clipped from V and 8 bases from J, the junction kept 4 bases outside the gene matches. CDR3 loop: CASSSSTGGYTF. CDR3 bases: TGTGCCAGCAGTTCGTCGACAGGGGGCTACACCTTC.

The chain couples TRBV9 to TRBJ2-3, with 7 bases matching TRBD2. V dropped 0 bases and J dropped 4; count of bases not matched to a gene: 11. Germline assignment: CDR1 SGDLS and CDR2 YYNGEE. This CDR3 spans 17 amino acids. The CDR3 coding sequence is TGTGCCAGCAGCGTAGCTTTGACTAGCATCGAGGCAGATACGCAGTATTTT. Translated, it gives CASSVALTSIEADTQYF.

Here the CDR3 DNA reads TGTGCCAGCAGTATCGGGGGAGATACGCAGTATTTT. Translating it yields CASSIGGDTQYF. This sequence joins TRBV7-9 and TRBJ2-3; maybe TRBD2 (6 bases). Trimming took 6 bases from V and 5 from J, leaving 9 bases between them. The CDR3 spans 12 residues. In germline, CDR1 is SEHNR, CDR2 FQNEAQ (reference sequence). The entire variable domain, with the rest obtained from reference TRBV7-9 and TRBJ2-3, is as follows: DTGVSQNPRHKITKRGQNVTFRCDPISEHNRLYWYRQTLGQGPEFLTYFQNEAQLEKSRLLSDRFSAERPKGSFSTLEIQRTEQGDSAMYLCASSIGGDTQYFGPGTRLTVL.